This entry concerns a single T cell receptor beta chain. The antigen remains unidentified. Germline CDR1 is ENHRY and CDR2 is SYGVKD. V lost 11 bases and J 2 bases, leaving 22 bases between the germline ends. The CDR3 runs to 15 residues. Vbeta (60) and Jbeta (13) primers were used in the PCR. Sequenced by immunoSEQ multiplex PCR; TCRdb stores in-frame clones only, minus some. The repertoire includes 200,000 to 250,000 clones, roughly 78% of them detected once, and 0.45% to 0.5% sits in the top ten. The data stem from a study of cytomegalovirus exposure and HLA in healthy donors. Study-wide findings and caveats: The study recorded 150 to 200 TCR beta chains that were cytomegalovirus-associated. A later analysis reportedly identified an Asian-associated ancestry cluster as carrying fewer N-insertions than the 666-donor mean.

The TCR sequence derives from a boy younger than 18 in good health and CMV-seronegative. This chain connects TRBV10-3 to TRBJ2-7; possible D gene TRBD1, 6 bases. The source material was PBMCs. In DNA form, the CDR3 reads TGTGCCGCACGGGCGACCGGGACACAAGCCTACGAGCAGTACTTC. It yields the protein CAARATGTQAYEQYF.